The clone carrying this T cell receptor (beta chain) came up a few times. Its antigen is not known. The record originates from a study of identical twins. General study points: Out-of-frame TCR alpha sharing observed in monozygotic twins exceeded model estimates. Among beta out-of-frame sequences, excess sharing between twins appeared weaker.

Unique molecular identifiers were present on the cDNA, and a universal primer site came from template switching. TCRdb reanalysed the 5' RACE reads using MiXCR and keeps one entry per CDR3 protein. The sample consists of a few hundred thousand distinct CDR3 sequences, around 9.6% of them appearing once. Germline lookup yields CDR1 SQVTM and CDR2 ANQGSEA. The CDR3 covers 11 residues. Trimming took off 2 bases at V and 8 bases at J, with 9 bases between the two ends. This sample was shared with a second study, whose subject was yellow fever vaccine responses in identical twins.

Sequencing was done on a sample of PBMCs. The V gene is TRBV29-1, the J gene TRBJ1-2; no definite D call. The receptor was derived from a woman younger than 30 in good health. The CDR3: CSVESGSGYTF. The CDR3, as DNA: TGCAGCGTTGAATCGGGCAGCGGCTACACCTTC.